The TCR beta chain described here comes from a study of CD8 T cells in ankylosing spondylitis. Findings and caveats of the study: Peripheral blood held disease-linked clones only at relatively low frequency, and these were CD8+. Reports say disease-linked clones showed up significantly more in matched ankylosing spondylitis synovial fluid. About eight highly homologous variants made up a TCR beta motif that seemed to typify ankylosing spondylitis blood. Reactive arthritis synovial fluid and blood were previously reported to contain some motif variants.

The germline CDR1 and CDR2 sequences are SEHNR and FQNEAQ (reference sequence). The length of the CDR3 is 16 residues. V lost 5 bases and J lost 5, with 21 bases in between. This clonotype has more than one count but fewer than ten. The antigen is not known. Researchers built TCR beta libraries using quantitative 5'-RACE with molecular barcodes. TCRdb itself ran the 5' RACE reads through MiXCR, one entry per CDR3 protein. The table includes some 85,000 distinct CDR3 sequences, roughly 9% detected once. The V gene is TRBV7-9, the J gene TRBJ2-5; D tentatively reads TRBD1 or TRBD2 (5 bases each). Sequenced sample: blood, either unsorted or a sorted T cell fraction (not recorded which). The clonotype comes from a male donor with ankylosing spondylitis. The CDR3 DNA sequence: TGTGCCAGCAGCCCTCGTCGGACAAGGGACGGGGAGACCCAGTACTTC. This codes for CASSPRRTRDGETQYF.